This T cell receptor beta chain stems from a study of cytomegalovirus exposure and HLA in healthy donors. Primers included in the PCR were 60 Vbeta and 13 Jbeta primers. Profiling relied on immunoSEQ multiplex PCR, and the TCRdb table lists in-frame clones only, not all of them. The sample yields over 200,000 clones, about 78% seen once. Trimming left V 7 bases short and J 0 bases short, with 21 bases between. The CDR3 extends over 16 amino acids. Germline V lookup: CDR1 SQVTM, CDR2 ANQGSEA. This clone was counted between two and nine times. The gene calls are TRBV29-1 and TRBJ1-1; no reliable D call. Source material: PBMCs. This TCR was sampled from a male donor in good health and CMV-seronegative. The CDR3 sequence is CSGLGGGNLMNTEAFF. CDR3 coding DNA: TGCAGCGGCCTTGGCGGCGGAAACCTGATGAACACTGAAGCTTTCTTT.